The clone carrying this T cell receptor (beta chain) was seen only a few times. The data originate from a study of blood T cell repertoires in COVID-19. Across the study: There were acute and convalescent COVID-19 samples, and they came from the United States, Italy and Spain. T cells, B-cell-depleted T cells, or PBMCs supplied cDNA or gDNA.

In the original processing: Reference gene primer amplification gave nucleated cell count estimates. Measured with immunoSEQ multiplex PCR; TCRdb has only the in-frame clones, and not every one. Clonal size and the V and J genes are those of that table, whereas D and trimming came from the DNA. The sample includes more than 95,000 clones, roughly 90% of them seen just once. CDR3 length: 13 amino acids. Per the germline V gene, CDR1 is LGHNA and CDR2 is YNFKEQ. V shed 3 bases and J shed 2 bases, with 7 bases lying between them. The origin of this receptor is a human donor in a cohort sampled during active COVID-19. The specimen sequenced was peripheral blood. The chain carries TRBV4-2 and TRBJ1-1, with D perhaps matching TRBD1 (5 bases). The CDR3: CASSHQGNTEAFF. In nucleotides, the CDR3 is TGTGCCAGCAGCCATCAGGGAAACACTGAAGCTTTCTTT.